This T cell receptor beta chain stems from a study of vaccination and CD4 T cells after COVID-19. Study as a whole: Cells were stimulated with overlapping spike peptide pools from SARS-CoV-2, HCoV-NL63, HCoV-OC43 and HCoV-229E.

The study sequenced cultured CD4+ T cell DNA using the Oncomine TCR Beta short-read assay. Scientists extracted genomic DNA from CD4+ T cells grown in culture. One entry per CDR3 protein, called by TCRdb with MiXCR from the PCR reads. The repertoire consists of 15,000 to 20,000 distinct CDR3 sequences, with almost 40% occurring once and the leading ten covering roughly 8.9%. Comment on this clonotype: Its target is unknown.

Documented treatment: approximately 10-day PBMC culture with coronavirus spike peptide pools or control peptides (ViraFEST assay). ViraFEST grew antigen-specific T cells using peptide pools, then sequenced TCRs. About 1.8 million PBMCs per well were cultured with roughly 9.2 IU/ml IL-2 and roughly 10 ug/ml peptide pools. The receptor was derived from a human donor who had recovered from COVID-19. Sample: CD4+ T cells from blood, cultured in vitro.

The CDR3 sequence: CASTSGATDTQYF. The CDR3 nucleotides read TGTGCCAGCACTAGCGGGGCTACAGATACGCAGTATTTT. V and J are TRBV2 and TRBJ2-3, with 9 nucleotides matching TRBD2. This CDR3 spans 13 amino acids. Germline V CDR1 and CDR2: SNHLY, FYNNEI. After removal of 7 bases from V and 3 bases from J, the junction contained 2 bases not matched to a gene.